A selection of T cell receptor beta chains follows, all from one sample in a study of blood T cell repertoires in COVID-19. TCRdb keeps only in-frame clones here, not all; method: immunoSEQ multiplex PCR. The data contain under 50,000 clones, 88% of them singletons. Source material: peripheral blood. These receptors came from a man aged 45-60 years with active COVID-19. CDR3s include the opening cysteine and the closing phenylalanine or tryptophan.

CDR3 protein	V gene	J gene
CASSLDTGGGYTF	TRBV5-1	TRBJ1-2
CASSLLLAGGELFF	TRBV7-3	TRBJ2-2
CASSSTGLRSTNEKLFF	TRBV7-6	TRBJ1-4
CAISVAGGSQETQYF	TRBV10-3	TRBJ2-5
CASSLSVAQPQHF	TRBV7-2	TRBJ1-5
CASSVGGAGGEKLFF	TRBV9	TRBJ1-4
CASRGPGTDTQYF	TRBV2	TRBJ2-3
CASSLVLAHEQYF	TRBV5-1	TRBJ2-7
CASSRDRVDYGYTF	TRBV7-2	TRBJ1-2
CASSPWSSGNTEAFF	TRBV5-1	TRBJ1-1
CASSFDRNTEAFF	TRBV5-1	TRBJ1-1
CASSPFGNTIYF	TRBV7-2	TRBJ1-3
CASRGAGTAIYGYTF	TRBV5-4	TRBJ1-2
CASSVGQGTEKLFF	TRBV9	TRBJ1-4
CATRGLAGNNEQFF	TRBV24-1	TRBJ2-1
CAFWAPNCSYNEQFF	TRBV19	TRBJ2-1
CASSYRTGQGTEAFF	TRBV14	TRBJ1-1
CASSPGTGSEAFF	TRBV16	TRBJ1-1
CAWRGAGDLYEQYF	TRBV30	TRBJ2-7
CASSLSELGHGSPLHF	TRBV28	TRBJ1-6
CASSLSTSGATPKQFF	TRBV5-5	TRBJ2-1
CASSPDYRPYEQYF	TRBV7-2	TRBJ2-7
CASSQPLGDRGFEQYF	TRBV4-1	TRBJ2-7
CASSQDPLANYGYTF	TRBV4-2	TRBJ1-2
CASKSEGYEQFF	TRBV7-9	TRBJ2-1
CASSLVAMQGHYEQYF	TRBV11-1	TRBJ2-7
CASSPAAYEQYF	TRBV7-2	TRBJ2-7
CASSGVKAGISPYEQYF	TRBV6-1	TRBJ2-7
CATGDTQYF	TRBV10-3	TRBJ2-3
CASRGRQGLAGGRGTGELFF	TRBV4-1	TRBJ2-2
CASSQESRNTEAFF	TRBV3-1/TRBV3-2	TRBJ1-1
CASSVRRSTDTQYF	TRBV9	TRBJ2-3
CASRVAGGRETQYF	TRBV2	TRBJ2-5
CASSKTSGKGEQYF	TRBV6-1	TRBJ2-7
CASSQPTRALNEQFF	TRBV3-1/TRBV3-2	TRBJ2-1
CASSLYREETQYF	TRBV11-3	TRBJ2-5
CASSRTGRYEQYF	TRBV19	TRBJ2-7
CLLDLGLTYTF	TRBV30	TRBJ1-2
CASSQAPRGRRTGELFF	TRBV4-1	TRBJ2-2
CASSLELAGAETQYF	TRBV5-4	TRBJ2-5
CASSLTGGNTEAFF	TRBV7-3	TRBJ1-1
CASSNSDSQIYF	TRBV6-5	TRBJ2-5
CASSLGSSYNSPLHF	TRBV7-3	TRBJ1-6
CASSLGVRGTEQYF	TRBV5-1	TRBJ2-7
CASSPTANTGELFF	TRBV19	TRBJ2-2
CASSLSRGITGELFF	TRBV5-1	TRBJ2-2
CASSRLGGSGNTIYF	TRBV3-1/TRBV3-2	TRBJ1-3
CASSQPSGASSYEQYF	TRBV4-1	TRBJ2-7
CASSLATGTSGTYNEQFF	TRBV5-1	TRBJ2-1
CASSQLAGGNLRTDTQYF	TRBV3-1/TRBV3-2	TRBJ2-3
CASSPGDGGDTQYF	TRBV7-2	TRBJ2-3
CASTWQGQISNQPQHF	TRBV19	TRBJ1-5
CASSPDREGGYTF	TRBV18	TRBJ1-2
CASSAGWNQPQHF	TRBV19	TRBJ1-5
CASSLIGGGRDEQFF	TRBV7-2	TRBJ2-1
CASSLPLPGGYTF	TRBV28	TRBJ1-2